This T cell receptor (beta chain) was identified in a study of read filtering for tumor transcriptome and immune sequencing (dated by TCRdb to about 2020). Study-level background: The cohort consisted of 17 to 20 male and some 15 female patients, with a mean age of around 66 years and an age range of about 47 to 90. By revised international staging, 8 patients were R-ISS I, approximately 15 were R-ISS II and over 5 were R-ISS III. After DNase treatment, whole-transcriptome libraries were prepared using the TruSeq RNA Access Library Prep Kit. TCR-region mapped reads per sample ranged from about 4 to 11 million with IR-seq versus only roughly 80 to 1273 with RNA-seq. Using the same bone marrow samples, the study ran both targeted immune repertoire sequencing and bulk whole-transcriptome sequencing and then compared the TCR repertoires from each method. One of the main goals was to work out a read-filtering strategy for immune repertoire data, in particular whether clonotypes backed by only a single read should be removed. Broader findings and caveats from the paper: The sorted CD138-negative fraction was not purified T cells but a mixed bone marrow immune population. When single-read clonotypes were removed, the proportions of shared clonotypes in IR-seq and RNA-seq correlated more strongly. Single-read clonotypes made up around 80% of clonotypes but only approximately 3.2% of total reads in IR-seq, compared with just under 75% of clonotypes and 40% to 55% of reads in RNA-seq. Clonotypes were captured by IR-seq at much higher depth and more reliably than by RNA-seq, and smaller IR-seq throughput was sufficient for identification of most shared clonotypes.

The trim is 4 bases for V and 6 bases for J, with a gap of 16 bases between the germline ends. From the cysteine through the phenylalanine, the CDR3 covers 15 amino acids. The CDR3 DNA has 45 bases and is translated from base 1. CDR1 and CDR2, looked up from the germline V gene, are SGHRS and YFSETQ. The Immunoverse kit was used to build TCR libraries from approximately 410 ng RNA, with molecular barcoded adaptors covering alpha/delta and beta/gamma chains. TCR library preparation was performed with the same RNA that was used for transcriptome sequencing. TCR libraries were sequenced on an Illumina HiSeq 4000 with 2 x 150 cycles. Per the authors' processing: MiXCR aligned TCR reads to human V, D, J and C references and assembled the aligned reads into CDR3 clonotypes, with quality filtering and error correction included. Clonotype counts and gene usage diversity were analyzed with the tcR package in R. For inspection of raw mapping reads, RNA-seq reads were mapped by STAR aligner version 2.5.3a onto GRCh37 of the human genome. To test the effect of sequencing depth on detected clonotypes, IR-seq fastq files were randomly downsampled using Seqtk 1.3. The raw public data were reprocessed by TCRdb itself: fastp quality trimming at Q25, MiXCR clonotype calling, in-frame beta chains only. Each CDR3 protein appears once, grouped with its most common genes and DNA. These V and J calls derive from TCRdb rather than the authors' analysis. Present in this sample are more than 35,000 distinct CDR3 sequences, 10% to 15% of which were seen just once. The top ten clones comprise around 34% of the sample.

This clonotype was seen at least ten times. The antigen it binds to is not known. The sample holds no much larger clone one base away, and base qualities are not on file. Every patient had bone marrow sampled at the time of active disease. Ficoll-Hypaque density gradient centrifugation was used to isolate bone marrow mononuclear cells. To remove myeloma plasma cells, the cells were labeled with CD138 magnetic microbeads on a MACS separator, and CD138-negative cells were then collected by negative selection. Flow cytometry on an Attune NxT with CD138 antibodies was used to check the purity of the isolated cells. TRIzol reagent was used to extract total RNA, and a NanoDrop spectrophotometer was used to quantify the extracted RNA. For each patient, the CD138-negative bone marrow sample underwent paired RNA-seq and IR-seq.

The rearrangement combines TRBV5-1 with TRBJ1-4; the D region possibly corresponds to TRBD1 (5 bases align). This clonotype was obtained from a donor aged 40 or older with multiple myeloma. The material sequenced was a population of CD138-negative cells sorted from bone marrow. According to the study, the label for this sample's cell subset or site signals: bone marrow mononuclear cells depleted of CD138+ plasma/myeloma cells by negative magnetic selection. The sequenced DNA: TGCGCCAGCAGCCGTACCGGGACGGGGGATGAAAAACTGTTTTTT. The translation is CASSRTGTGDEKLFF.